These 32 T cell receptor beta chains were all obtained from the same sample, sequenced in a study of blood T cell repertoires in COVID-19. The repertoire was sequenced with immunoSEQ multiplex PCR; TCRdb's copy has only in-frame clones and lacks some. The data hold roughly 9,400 clones, with roughly 79% observed a single time. Sequenced sample: peripheral blood. Receptors were obtained from a human donor in a cohort sampled during active COVID-19.

CDR3 protein: CASSEMGQVSEQYF. The CDR3 bases are TGTGCCAGCAGTGAAATGGGACAGGTATCCGAGCAGTACTTC. The chain links TRBV6-1 to TRBJ2-7; TRBD1 agrees at 8 bases. Germline lookup yields CDR1 MNHNS and CDR2 SASEGT. The CDR3 contains 14 residues. Trimming removed 2 bases from V and 6 bases from J; junction bases left unmatched: 6.

The chain links TRBV28 to TRBJ1-1; no firm D call. Trimming cost V 2 bases and J 7 bases, with 8 bases left between them. The CDR3 consists of 12 residues. The germline V gene encodes CDR1 MDHEN and CDR2 SYDVKM. The CDR3, as DNA: TGTGCCAGCAGTTTAGCCCAGGTTGAAGCTTTCTTT. Encoded protein: CASSLAQVEAFF.

The chain links TRBV6-1 to TRBJ1-2; a weak D match, TRBD1 (5 bases). V shed 2 bases and J shed 5 bases, with 12 bases lying between them. The CDR3 has 14 amino acids. CDR1 is MNHNS, CDR2 SASEGT, per germline. This CDR3 is CASSENGGEYGYTF. CDR3 nucleotides: TGTGCCAGCAGTGAAAACGGGGGGGAGTATGGCTACACCTTC.

V usage is TRBV5-6 and J usage is TRBJ1-1; a possible D gene is TRBD1 (6 bases). Trimming left V 3 bases short and J 1 base short, with 10 bases between. The CDR3 runs 14 residues. The germline gives CDR1 SGHDT, CDR2 YYEEEE. DNA of the CDR3: TGTGCCAGCAGCTCGAGGACAGCGAACACTGAAGCTTTCTTT. Its protein is CASSSRTANTEAFF.

This clone appeared a single time. The genes are TRBV6-5 and TRBJ2-7, with 9 positions matching TRBD1. With V trimmed by 7 bases and J by 0 bases, 7 bases remained unmatched. The V gene's germline CDR1 is MNHEY and CDR2 SVGAGI. The CDR3 has 15 residues. This CDR3 reads CASKGKGQGSYEQYF. The CDR3 coding sequence is TGTGCCAGCAAGGGTAAGGGACAGGGCTCCTACGAGCAGTACTTC.

J is TRBJ2-7 and V is TRBV6-6; 16 bases line up with TRBD2. The CDR3 contains 18 residues. The trim removed 5 bases at V and 4 bases at J, leaving 11 bases unmatched. From germline, CDR1 is MNHNY and CDR2 SVGAGI (reference sequence). CDR3 sequence reads: CASSPQPGTSGGVYEQYF. The DNA of the CDR3 is TGTGCCAGCAGTCCACAACCGGGGACTAGCGGGGGGGTTTACGAGCAGTACTTC.

The rearrangement joins TRBV5-1 to TRBJ1-2; 9 bases are a match to TRBD1. This CDR3 spans 17 amino acids. Losses at the gene ends were 0 bases for V and 3 bases for J; bases not matched to a gene: 9. CDR1 and CDR2 from the germline V gene are SGHRS and YFSETQ. CDR3 bases: TGCGCCAGCAGCTTGGGGCCCACAGGGGGCACGGACTATGGCTACACCTTC. Its protein product is CASSLGPTGGTDYGYTF.

Remarks on this clone: Other DNA sequences within the sample encode an identical CDR3. The chain uses TRBV20-1 and TRBJ2-7; D not certain. Germline loops: CDR1 DFQATT, CDR2 SNEGSKA (reference sequence). Trimming removed 3 bases at V and 5 bases at J, with 8 bases between. The CDR3 contains 11 residues. CDR3 region: CSASSGHEQYF. CDR3 bases: TGCAGTGCTAGTTCGGGTCACGAGCAGTACTTC.

The chain employs TRBV7-3 and TRBJ1-6, with unresolved D. The germline V gene encodes CDR1 SGHTA and CDR2 FQGTGA. V was cut by 5 bases and J by 8 bases, with 13 bases left in between. The CDR3 has 14 residues. The CDR3 coding sequence is TGTGCCAGCAGCCGGCGGGGTGTGGATTCACCCCTCCACTTT. Amino acids: CASSRRGVDSPLHF. The variable domain in full, with the rest retrieved from reference TRBV7-3 and TRBJ1-6, is GAGVSQTPSNKVTEKGKYVELRCDPISGHTALYWYRQSLGQGPEFLIYFQGTGAADDSGLPNDRFFAVRPEGSVSTLKIQRTERGDSAVYLCASSRRGVDSPLHFGNGTRLTVT.

V gene TRBV5-1 combines with J gene TRBJ1-1, with TRBD1 matching 8 bases. Germline V lookup: CDR1 SGHRS, CDR2 YFSETQ. This CDR3 is built from 16 residues. Trimming took 0 bases from V and 2 from J; bases not matched to a gene: 6. CDR3 protein: CASSLAGGDFNTEAFF. The DNA of the CDR3 is TGCGCCAGCAGCTTGGCAGGGGGCGATTTCAACACTGAAGCTTTCTTT.

J is TRBJ2-3 and V is TRBV30; D is uncertain. The CDR3 contains 11 residues. Between the trimmed V and J ends, which lost 5 bases and 7 bases, there was a span of 10 bases. Per germline, CDR1 GTSNPN and CDR2 SVGIG (reference sequence). The CDR3 DNA reads TGTGCCTGGCGTCCGAGTAATACGCAGTATTTT. Amino acid sequence: CAWRPSNTQYF.

The chain uses TRBV18 and TRBJ1-5; D is uncertain. Per the germline V gene, CDR1 is KGHSH and CDR2 is LQKENI. The CDR3 contains 14 residues. The V and J ends lost 0 bases and 6 bases respectively, with 9 bases between them. The CDR3 reads CASSPPFSSQPQHF. For the CDR3, the DNA is TGTGCCAGCTCACCACCGTTCTCGAGTCAGCCCCAGCATTTT.

The chain uses TRBV7-2 and TRBJ2-7, with 8 bases aligning to TRBD2. The V and J ends lost 5 bases and 4 bases, in that order; junction bases with no gene match: 7. The CDR3 extends over 14 amino acids. The germline gives CDR1 SGHTA, CDR2 FQGNSA. The CDR3 nucleotides are TGTGCCAGCAGCCCAAATGGCGGGGGGTACGAGCAGTACTTC. It encodes CASSPNGGGYEQYF. Full variable domain (remainder filled in from reference TRBV7-2 and TRBJ2-7): GAGVSQSPSNKVTEKGKDVELRCDPISGHTALYWYRQSLGQGLEFLIYFQGNSAPDKSGLPSDRFSAERTGGSVSTLTIQRTQQEDSAVYLCASSPNGGGYEQYFGPGTRLTVT.

The chain couples TRBV7-9 to TRBJ2-5; 11 nucleotides align to TRBD1. The germline gives CDR1 SEHNR, CDR2 FQNEAQ (reference sequence). The CDR3 sequence is 17 residues long. Losses at the gene ends were 3 bases for V and 5 bases for J; bases not matched to a gene: 11. The CDR3 loop reads CASSFEHGTGGSETQYF. The CDR3 DNA reads TGTGCCAGCAGCTTCGAGCATGGGACAGGGGGTTCGGAGACCCAGTACTTC.

This clone was seen a handful of times. The chain links TRBV28 to TRBJ1-1, with a tentative D call TRBD1 (5 bases). Trimming pared 3 bases from V and 6 bases from J, leaving 14 bases between. Germline assignment: CDR1 MDHEN and CDR2 SYDVKM. The CDR3 totals 14 residues. This CDR3 is CASSLMVRGSEAFF. CDR3 DNA sequence: TGTGCCAGCAGTTTGATGGTCCGGGGGTCTGAAGCTTTCTTT.

This chain joins TRBV7-2 and TRBJ2-7, with a possible D match to TRBD2 (6 bases). The CDR3 runs to 16 residues. Trimming took 5 bases from V and 2 from J, leaving 19 bases between them. Germline V gives CDR1 SGHTA, CDR2 FQGNSA. This CDR3 is CASSDPFVGGTYEQYF. The CDR3 DNA reads as TGTGCCAGCAGCGACCCCTTCGTGGGGGGTACCTACGAGCAGTACTTC.

CDR3 DNA: TGTGCCAGTAGTATCGTCGGGGGGCTGGGAACCGGGGAGCTGTTTTTT. Translating gives CASSIVGGLGTGELFF. This chain connects TRBV19 to TRBJ2-2, with a possible D match to TRBD2 (7 bases). The CDR3 runs to 16 residues. V was clipped by 3 bases and J by 5 bases, with 16 bases between them. Germline lookup yields CDR1 LNHDA and CDR2 SQIVND (reference sequence).

V and J are TRBV7-3 and TRBJ1-4, with D possibly matching TRBD1 (6 bases). The V and J ends lost 2 bases and 7 bases respectively, with 8 bases between them. Germline V CDR1 and CDR2: SGHTA, FQGTGA. There are 13 residues in the CDR3. CDR3 sequence reads: CASSLRGGEKLFF. The CDR3 region has the DNA TGTGCCAGCAGCTTACGAGGGGGTGAAAAACTGTTTTTT.

This clone was observed a handful of times. The rearrangement links TRBV19 to TRBJ1-2; 7 bases match TRBD1. J lost 5 bases, V lost 6 bases, and 9 bases had no gene match. Germline V gene lookup returns CDR1 LNHDA and CDR2 SQIVND (reference sequence). CDR3 length equals 14 residues. CDR3: CASSPGQIYYGYTF. DNA for the CDR3: TGTGCCAGTAGCCCGGGACAGATCTATTATGGCTACACCTTC.

The rearrangement links TRBV2 to TRBJ1-6; TRBD1 agrees at 7 bases. The CDR3 is made up of 15 amino acids. J gave up 6 bases and V 6 bases, and 8 bases lay outside the gene matches. Germline lookup yields CDR1 SNHLY and CDR2 FYNNEI. The CDR3, as DNA: TGTGCCAGCAGGGGAAGGACAGGTCCTAATTCACCCCTCCACTTT. The encoded protein is CASRGRTGPNSPLHF.

The chain combines TRBV6-5 with TRBJ1-2; the match to TRBD1 covers 9 bases. Germline lookup yields CDR1 MNHEY and CDR2 SVGAGI. V dropped 6 bases and J dropped 7; count of bases not matched to a gene: 6. This CDR3 has 13 residues. CDR3 nucleotides: TGTGCCAGCAGCCTGACAGGGGGACGTGGCTACACCTTC. Translating it yields CASSLTGGRGYTF.

V usage is TRBV6-5 and J usage is TRBJ1-1; D is unclear. This CDR3 spans 14 amino acids. Germline V gives CDR1 MNHEY, CDR2 SVGAGI. The V end lost 8 bases, the J end lost 1 base, and 14 bases lay between the germline ends. The CDR3 DNA follows: TGTGCCAGCTTTCAGCCCGGAGGGAACACTGAAGCTTTCTTT. It specifies CASFQPGGNTEAFF.

This clone was seen a handful of times. CDR3 residues: CATEMTRAKNIQYF. The CDR3 region has the DNA TGTGCCACCGAAATGACACGAGCCAAAAACATTCAGTACTTC. This chain joins TRBV28 and TRBJ2-4; no clear D gene. V lost 10 bases, J lost 0 bases, and 13 bases lay in between. Germline V lookup: CDR1 MDHEN, CDR2 SYDVKM. The CDR3 totals 14 residues.

The chain combines TRBV7-2 with TRBJ1-4; 7 bases line up with TRBD1. Germline loops: CDR1 SGHTA, CDR2 FQGNSA. V lost 5 bases, J lost 1 base, and 4 bases stayed unmatched. CDR3 size: 15 residues. The CDR3 DNA follows: TGTGCCAGCAGCATAAACAGGGGAACTAATGAAAAACTGTTTTTT. Residues: CASSINRGTNEKLFF.

The rearrangement links TRBV28 to TRBJ2-3; possible D gene TRBD1, 6 bases. Per germline, CDR1 MDHEN and CDR2 SYDVKM. The CDR3 covers 14 residues. Between the trimmed V and J ends, which lost 5 bases and 6 bases, there was a span of 15 bases. The CDR3 DNA sequence: TGTGCCAGCAGTCCACCAACAGGGCGGGATACGCAGTATTTT. Its translation is CASSPPTGRDTQYF.

This clone showed up just a few times. This sequence joins TRBV19 and TRBJ1-2, with D perhaps matching TRBD1 (6 bases). The CDR3 spans 15 residues. Germline CDR1 and CDR2: LNHDA and SQIVND (reference sequence). V lost 7 bases and J 2 bases, leaving 17 bases between the germline ends. The CDR3: CASTPGGTTNYGYTF. The CDR3, as DNA: TGTGCCAGTACCCCCGGTGGGACAACCAACTATGGCTACACCTTC.

V and J are TRBV2 and TRBJ2-2, with no clear D. Per germline, CDR1 SNHLY and CDR2 FYNNEI. Trimming shortened V by 4 bases and J by 4 bases, and 13 bases separated the two germline ends. The CDR3 covers 15 residues. In DNA form, the CDR3 reads TGTGCCAGCAGTGTTGATGGGCGCATCACCGGGGAGCTGTTTTTT. Translated, it gives CASSVDGRITGELFF. The full variable domain, in which reference TRBV2 and TRBJ2-2 provide the parts outside the CDR3, is EPEVTQTPSHQVTQMGQEVILRCVPISNHLYFYWYRQILGQKVEFLVSFYNNEISEKSEIFDDQFSVERPDGSNFTLKIRSTKLEDSAMYFCASSVDGRITGELFFGEGSRLTVL.

The chain combines TRBV5-4 with TRBJ2-7, with D hard to call. The CDR3 covers 16 residues. CDR1 is SGHNT and CDR2 is YYREEE in the germline V gene (reference sequence). The V end was cut by 4 bases, the J end by 0 bases, with 17 bases between. This chain's CDR3 is CASSPTLTRSSYEQYF. CDR3 nucleotides: TGTGCCAGCAGCCCCACACTCACAAGGAGCTCCTACGAGCAGTACTTC.

The rearrangement links TRBV7-9 to TRBJ1-2, with a tentative D call TRBD1 (5 bases). Germline V gene data show CDR1 as SEHNR and CDR2 as FQNEAQ (reference sequence). V lost 4 bases and J 6 bases, leaving 9 bases between the germline ends. This CDR3 contains 12 residues. CDR3 coding DNA: TGTGCCAGCAGCTGGGGCAGGGATGGCTACACCTTC. Protein sequence: CASSWGRDGYTF.

The chain carries TRBV25-1 and TRBJ1-5; 7 nucleotides match TRBD1. V was pared by 3 bases and J by 4 bases, with 0 bases of the junction left unmatched. The germline V gene encodes CDR1 MGHDK and CDR2 SYGVNS. This CDR3 is 13 amino acids long. The CDR3 DNA reads TGTGCCAGCAGTGAGACAGGGAATCAGCCCCAGCATTTT. This gives the protein CASSETGNQPQHF.

The chain has TRBV18 and TRBJ2-7; the match to TRBD1 covers 7 bases. CDR3 size: 15 residues. The germline gives CDR1 KGHSH, CDR2 LQKENI. With V trimmed by 1 base and J by 1 base, 4 bases remained unmatched. CDR3 amino acids: CASSPLDRRSYEQYF. In DNA, the CDR3 is TGTGCCAGCTCACCACTGGACAGGAGATCCTACGAGCAGTACTTC.

The genes are TRBV7-3 and TRBJ2-3; possibly TRBD2 for D (5 bases). Trimming stripped 5 bases from V and 1 base from J, with 10 bases between. CDR3 length: 14 amino acids. The germline V gene has CDR1 SGHTA and CDR2 FQGTGA. The CDR3 is CASSLLGGTDTQYF. CDR3 DNA: TGTGCCAGCAGCCTCCTGGGAGGCACAGATACGCAGTATTTT.